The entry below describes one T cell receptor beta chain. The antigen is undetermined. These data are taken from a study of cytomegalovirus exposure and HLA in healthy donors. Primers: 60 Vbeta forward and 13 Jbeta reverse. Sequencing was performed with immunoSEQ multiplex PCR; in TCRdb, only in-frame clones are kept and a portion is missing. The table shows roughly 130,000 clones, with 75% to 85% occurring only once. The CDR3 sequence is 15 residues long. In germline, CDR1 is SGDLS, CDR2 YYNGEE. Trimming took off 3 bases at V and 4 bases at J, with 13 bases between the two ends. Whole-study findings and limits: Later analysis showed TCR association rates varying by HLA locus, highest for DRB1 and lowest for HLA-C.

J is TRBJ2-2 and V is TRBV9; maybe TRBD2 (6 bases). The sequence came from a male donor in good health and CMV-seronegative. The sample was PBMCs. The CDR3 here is CASSARLVGTGELFF. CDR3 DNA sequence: TGTGCCAGCAGCGCCAGACTAGTCGGCACCGGGGAGCTGTTTTTT.